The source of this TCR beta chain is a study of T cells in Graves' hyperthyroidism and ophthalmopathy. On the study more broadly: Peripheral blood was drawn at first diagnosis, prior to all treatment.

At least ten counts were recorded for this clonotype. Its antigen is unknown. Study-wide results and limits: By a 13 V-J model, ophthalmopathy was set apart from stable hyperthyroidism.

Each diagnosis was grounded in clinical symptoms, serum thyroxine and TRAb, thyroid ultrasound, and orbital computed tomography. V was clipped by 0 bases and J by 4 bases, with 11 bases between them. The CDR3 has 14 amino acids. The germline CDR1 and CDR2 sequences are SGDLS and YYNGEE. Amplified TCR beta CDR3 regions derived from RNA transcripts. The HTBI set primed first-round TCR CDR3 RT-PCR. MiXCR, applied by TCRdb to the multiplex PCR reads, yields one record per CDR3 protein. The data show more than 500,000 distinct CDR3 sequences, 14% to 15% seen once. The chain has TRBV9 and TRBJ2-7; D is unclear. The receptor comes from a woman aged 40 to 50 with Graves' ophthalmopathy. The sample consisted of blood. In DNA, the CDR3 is TGTGCCAGCAGCGTAGGGGATTACCCTTACGAGCAGTACTTC. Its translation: CASSVGDYPYEQYF. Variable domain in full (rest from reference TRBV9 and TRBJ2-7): DSGVTQTPKHLITATGQRVTLRCSPRSGDLSVYWYQQSLDQGLQFLIQYYNGEERAKGNILERFSAQQFPDLHSELNLSSLELGDSALYFCASSVGDYPYEQYFGPGTRLTVT.